Following are 22 T cell receptor beta chains from one sample sequenced in a study of blood T cells in healthy people across ages. The authors ran a second PCR of about 7 to 11 cycles using a sample-barcoded 5' primer and a J-beta primer mix. TCRdb re-called the 5' RACE reads through MiXCR, storing one row per CDR3 protein. Of fewer than 1.5 million distinct CDR3 sequences in the sample, roughly 40% were seen once. Sequencing was performed on blood. These receptors all come from a woman aged 18-29 years in good health.

The V gene is TRBV14, the J gene TRBJ2-2; TRBD1 matches at 7 bases. Unmatched junction bases numbered 5, after V lost 2 bases and J lost 2 bases. The germline gives CDR1 SGHDN, CDR2 FVKESK. This CDR3 region has 16 residues. For the CDR3, the DNA is TGTGCCAGCAGCCAACTTGGGACAGCTAACACCGGGGAGCTGTTTTTT. Amino acids: CASSQLGTANTGELFF.

The CDR3, as DNA: TGTGCCAGCAGGACTAGCAACCCCAAAACGCAGTATTTT. Its protein product is CASRTSNPKTQYF. This sequence joins TRBV28 and TRBJ2-3; 7 positions agree with TRBD2. V trimming: 6 bases; J trimming: 9 bases; junction bases outside the gene matches: 9. This CDR3 is built from 13 residues. Germline CDR1 reads MDHEN; CDR2 reads SYDVKM. Variable domain in full (rest from reference TRBV28 and TRBJ2-3): DVKVTQSSRYLVKRTGEKVFLECVQDMDHENMFWYRQDPGLGLRLIYFSYDVKMKEKGDIPEGYSVSREKKERFSLILESASTNQTSMYLCASRTSNPKTQYFGPGTRLTVL.

CDR3: CSVETGQDYGYTF. CDR3 coding DNA: TGCAGCGTCGAAACCGGACAGGATTATGGCTACACCTTC. The V and J genes are TRBV29-1 and TRBJ1-2; 7 nucleotides match TRBD1. The CDR3 runs 13 residues. Germline loops: CDR1 SQVTM, CDR2 ANQGSEA. The V segment lost 6 bases and the J segment 5 bases; nucleotides outside the gene matches: 9.

This clonotype was seen only a few times. The gene calls are TRBV4-1 and TRBJ1-2; D might be TRBD1 (5 bases). Germline V gene sequence: CDR1 MGHRA, CDR2 YSYEKL. This CDR3 is built from 14 residues. Deletions cut 0 bases from V and 8 bases from J, with 13 bases between. CDR3 residues: CASSQDGGAGGYTF. In DNA form, the CDR3 reads TGCGCCAGCAGCCAAGATGGTGGGGCGGGAGGCTACACCTTC.

In DNA, the CDR3 is TGTGCCAGCAGCTTCATCGCGGGTCGGGGGCCCCCCGCAACTAATGAAAAACTGTTTTTT. As protein: CASSFIAGRGPPATNEKLFF. The chain combines TRBV7-9 with TRBJ1-4, with a tentative D call TRBD1 (6 bases). The CDR3 sequence is 20 residues long. CDR1 and CDR2 (germline): SEHNR, FQNEAQ (reference sequence). V dropped 3 bases and J dropped 0 bases, with 23 bases sitting between them.

V and J are TRBV5-1 and TRBJ2-1, with 9 bases that match TRBD2. The ends lost 1 base at V and 2 bases at J; junction bases unmatched: 7. This CDR3 contains 17 residues. Germline CDR1 is SGHRS and CDR2 is YFSETQ. The CDR3 is CASSLLPSGTAYNEQFF. The CDR3 DNA reads TGCGCCAGCAGCTTGCTGCCTAGCGGGACGGCCTACAATGAGCAGTTCTTC.

This clonotype was detected a few times. The chain links TRBV4-1 to TRBJ2-1; D may match TRBD1 or TRBD2 (5 bases each). The germline V and J ends were trimmed by 2 bases and 7 bases, with 15 bases remaining between them. Germline lookup yields CDR1 MGHRA and CDR2 YSYEKL. The length of the CDR3 is 15 residues. CDR3 nucleotide sequence: TGCGCCAGCAGCCAACCCTGGGACCTGTCTAATGAGCAGTTCTTC. Residues: CASSQPWDLSNEQFF.

The rearrangement joins TRBV5-1 to TRBJ2-7; tentatively, D is TRBD1 (5 bases). Trimming pared 2 bases from V and 2 bases from J, leaving 11 bases between. The CDR3 is made up of 14 amino acids. Germline CDR1 is SGHRS and CDR2 is YFSETQ. The CDR3 nucleotides read TGCGCCAGCAGCTTAACCCAGGGCCCCTACGAGCAGTACTTC. Its protein product is CASSLTQGPYEQYF. Together with reference TRBV5-1 and TRBJ2-7, the CDR3 gives the full variable domain: KAGVTQTPRYLIKTRGQQVTLSCSPISGHRSVSWYQQTPGQGLQFLFEYFSETQRNKGNFPGRFSGRQFSNSRSEMNVSTLELGDSALYLCASSLTQGPYEQYFGPGTRLTVT.

There are a few counts of this clonotype. The chain carries TRBV15 and TRBJ2-2; 9 bases are a match to TRBD1. Germline V gives CDR1 LNHNV, CDR2 YYDKDF (reference sequence). J gave up 3 bases and V 5 bases, and 10 bases lay outside the gene matches. The CDR3 has 17 amino acids. CDR3 region: CATSVTGTGKYTGELFF. Written as DNA, the CDR3 is TGTGCCACCAGCGTAACCGGGACAGGGAAGTACACCGGGGAGCTGTTTTTT. The variable domain in full, with the rest retrieved from reference TRBV15 and TRBJ2-2, is DAMVIQNPRYQVTQFGKPVTLSCSQTLNHNVMYWYQQKSSQAPKLLFHYYDKDFNNEADTPDNFQSRRPNTSFCFLDIRSPGLGDTAMYLCATSVTGTGKYTGELFFGEGSRLTVL.

The chain joins TRBV18 to TRBJ2-1, with D possibly being TRBD2 (6 bases). Trimming removed 3 bases from V and 7 bases from J, with 13 bases in between. Germline assignment: CDR1 KGHSH and CDR2 LQKENI. CDR3 size: 14 residues. The CDR3 bases are TGTGCCAGCTCACCCGCGGGGCCGGGTAATGAGCAGTTCTTC. This codes for CASSPAGPGNEQFF.

Comment on this clonotype: A junction boundary mismatches the germline segment, possibly from a read error. The chain carries TRBV14 and TRBJ1-5; tentatively, D is TRBD1 (5 bases). CDR1 is SGHDN and CDR2 is FVKESK in the germline V gene. There are 15 residues in the CDR3. Written as DNA, the CDR3 is TGTGTCAGCAGCCAGGGCGGAACCGTCAATCAGCCCCAGCATTTT. Its translation: CVSSQGGTVNQPQHF.

The chain has TRBV6-5 and TRBJ2-3, with 9 bases that match TRBD1. Germline V gene lookup returns CDR1 MNHEY and CDR2 SVGAGI. The CDR3 extends over 16 amino acids. V gave up 6 bases and J gave up 0 bases; unmatched junction bases: 7. DNA for the CDR3: TGTGCCAGCAGCTCCCCCGGGACAGGGAGCACAGATACGCAGTATTTT. It yields the protein CASSSPGTGSTDTQYF.

The gene calls are TRBV7-2 and TRBJ2-3; a possible D gene is TRBD2 (5 bases). Germline-derived CDR1 and CDR2 are SGHTA and FQGNSA. Between the trimmed V and J ends, which lost 3 bases and 3 bases, there was a span of 16 bases. CDR3 length: 16 residues. CDR3 in DNA: TGTGCCAGCAGCTTCACCGGACTGGAGAATACAGATACGCAGTATTTT. Its protein product is CASSFTGLENTDTQYF.

This clonotype was seen more than once but under ten times. V gene TRBV20-1 combines with J gene TRBJ1-4; D perhaps matches TRBD1 (5 bases). The CDR3 length is 13 residues. Germline assignment: CDR1 DFQATT and CDR2 SNEGSKA (reference sequence). V lost 1 base and J lost 7, with 10 bases in between. CDR3 sequence reads: CSARGGVGEKLFF. The CDR3 DNA reads TGCAGTGCTAGAGGGGGGGTGGGTGAAAAACTGTTTTTT.

The chain links TRBV6-1 to TRBJ2-1, with D possibly TRBD1 on 6 matching bases. The end of the DNA is better explained by TRBJ2-7, so the J call may be wrong. Germline V gene data show CDR1 as MNHNS and CDR2 as SASEGT. The CDR3 spans 15 residues. For the CDR3, the DNA is TGTGCCAGCAGTGAAGCAATCGACAGGTACAATGAGCAGTACTTC. This sequence encodes CASSEAIDRYNEQYF.

The chain recombines TRBV27 with TRBJ1-1, with D perhaps TRBD1 (6 bases). The CDR3 has 15 residues. V lost 1 base, J lost 11 bases, and 20 bases lay in between. Germline loops: CDR1 MNHEY, CDR2 SMNVEV (reference sequence). The CDR3 bases are TGTGCCAGCAGTTTATGGCTCGGGCAGGGGAGGCAGGCTTTCTTT. This gives the protein CASSLWLGQGRQAFF.

V usage is TRBV7-6 and J usage is TRBJ2-6, with 7 nucleotides matching TRBD1. J gave up 0 bases and V 8 bases, and 7 bases lay outside the gene matches. CDR3 size: 16 residues. Germline CDR1 reads SGHVS; CDR2 reads FNYEAQ. CDR3 residues: CASSRDSASGANVLTF. CDR3 DNA: TGTGCCAGCTCCCGGGACAGTGCCTCTGGGGCCAACGTCCTGACTTTC.

The rearrangement links TRBV14 to TRBJ1-1; D is possibly TRBD1 (5 bases). The germline gives CDR1 SGHDN, CDR2 FVKESK. Between the trimmed V and J ends, which lost 4 bases and 6 bases, there was a span of 18 bases. CDR3 length equals 15 residues. CDR3 sequence reads: CASSPLVWGRAEAFF. The CDR3, as DNA: TGTGCCAGCAGCCCCTTGGTCTGGGGACGCGCTGAAGCTTTCTTT.

The V gene is TRBV20-1, the J gene TRBJ1-5; D is perhaps TRBD1 (6 bases). The CDR3 runs 14 residues. Germline CDR1 reads DFQATT; CDR2 reads SNEGSKA (reference sequence). V lost 5 bases, J lost 4 bases, and 15 bases lay in between. The CDR3 reads CSAGGGQINQPQHF. CDR3 bases: TGCAGTGCTGGGGGCGGACAGATAAATCAGCCCCAGCATTTT.

This chain connects TRBV28 to TRBJ2-2, with 12 bases matching TRBD2. CDR1 and CDR2 (germline): MDHEN, SYDVKM. The trim removed 4 bases at V and 6 bases at J, leaving 3 bases unmatched. This CDR3 has 15 residues. CDR3 region: CASSSTSGSPGELFF. CDR3 in DNA: TGTGCCAGCAGTTCGACTAGCGGGAGCCCCGGGGAGCTGTTTTTT.

This clonotype was seen only a few times. The gene calls are TRBV15 and TRBJ2-6; no firm D call. Trimming cost V 2 bases and J 0 bases, with 5 bases left between them. Germline CDR1 reads LNHNV; CDR2 reads YYDKDF (reference sequence). The CDR3 is made up of 15 amino acids. CDR3 amino acids: CATSRQSSGANVLTF. DNA of the CDR3: TGTGCCACCAGCAGACAGAGCTCTGGGGCCAACGTCCTGACTTTC.

This clonotype appeared many times. At one boundary the junction diverges from the germline segment, which might be a read error. J is TRBJ2-1 and V is TRBV5-1; D is undetermined. Germline V gene lookup returns CDR1 SGHRS and CDR2 YFSETQ. This CDR3 is 14 amino acids long. In DNA form, the CDR3 reads TGTGCCAGCAGTTTAGGAGCTGCCTACAATGAGCAGTTCTTC. Translating it yields CASSLGAAYNEQFF. Together with reference TRBV5-1 and TRBJ2-1, the CDR3 gives the full variable domain: KAGVTQTPRYLIKTRGQQVTLSCSPISGHRSVSWYQQTPGQGLQFLFEYFSETQRNKGNFPGRFSGRQFSNSRSEMNVSTLELGDSALYLCASSLGAAYNEQFFGPGTRLTVL.